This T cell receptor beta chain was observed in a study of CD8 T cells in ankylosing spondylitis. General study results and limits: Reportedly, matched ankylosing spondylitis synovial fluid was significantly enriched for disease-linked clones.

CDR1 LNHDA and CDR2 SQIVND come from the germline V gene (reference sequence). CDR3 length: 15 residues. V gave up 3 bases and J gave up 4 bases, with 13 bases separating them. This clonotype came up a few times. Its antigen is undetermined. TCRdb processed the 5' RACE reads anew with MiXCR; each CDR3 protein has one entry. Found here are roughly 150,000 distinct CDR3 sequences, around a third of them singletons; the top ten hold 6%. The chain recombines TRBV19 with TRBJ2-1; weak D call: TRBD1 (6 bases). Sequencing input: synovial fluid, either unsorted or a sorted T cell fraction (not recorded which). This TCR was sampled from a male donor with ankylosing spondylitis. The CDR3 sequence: CASSMPGQGYNEQFF. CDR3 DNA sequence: TGTGCCAGTAGTATGCCGGGGCAGGGGTACAATGAGCAGTTCTTC. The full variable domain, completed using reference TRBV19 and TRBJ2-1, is DGGITQSPKYLFRKEGQNVTLSCEQNLNHDAMYWYRQDPGQGLRLIYYSQIVNDFQKGDIAEGYSVSREKKESFPLTVTSAQKNPTAFYLCASSMPGQGYNEQFFGPGTRLTVL.